Each of the 31 T cell receptor beta chains below was sequenced from the same sample in a study of shared clonotypes between healthy human individuals. TCRdb keeps only in-frame clones here, not all; method: immunoSEQ multiplex PCR. The repertoire has 600,000 to 700,000 clones, around 73% of them found once; the top ten carry about 1.8%. Sequenced input: memory CD4+ T cells sorted from blood. Subset described: CD45RA-negative fraction. The receptors here all came from a woman aged 25 to 45 in good health.

The gene calls are TRBV11-2 and TRBJ1-1; possible D gene TRBD1, 6 bases. This CDR3 is 15 amino acids long. V lost 3 bases, J lost 4 bases, and 15 bases lay in between. Germline CDR1 reads SGHAT; CDR2 reads FQNNGV. CDR3 nucleotide sequence: TGTGCCAGCAGCTTTGGTGACAGGAGGGCCACTGAAGCTTTCTTT. This translates into CASSFGDRRATEAFF.

This clone was detected ten times or more. The chain joins TRBV10-1 to TRBJ2-3; 8 positions match TRBD2. The length of the CDR3 is 15 residues. J gave up 1 base and V 3 bases, and 3 bases lay outside the gene matches. Per the germline V gene, CDR1 is WNHNN and CDR2 is SYGVQD (reference sequence). The CDR3 spells CASSDGSGGTDTQYF. The CDR3 nucleotides read TGCGCCAGCAGTGACGGTAGCGGGGGCACAGATACGCAGTATTTT.

Ten or more counts support this clone. The V call is TRBV5-8, the J call TRBJ2-5; D uncertain. V was trimmed by 0 bases and J by 4 bases, leaving 7 bases between them. This CDR3 has 13 amino acids. The germline V gene encodes CDR1 SGHTS and CDR2 YDEGEE. CDR3 region: CASSLDPTETQYF. CDR3 sequence (DNA): TGTGCCAGCAGCTTGGACCCTACAGAGACCCAGTACTTC.

The count of this clone is one. The rearrangement joins TRBV27 to TRBJ2-1; D not certain. CDR3 length equals 13 residues. V lost 4 bases, J lost 4 bases, and 8 bases lay in between. The germline V gene has CDR1 MNHEY and CDR2 SMNVEV (reference sequence). This CDR3 reads CASSYRSYNEQFF. CDR3 DNA sequence: TGTGCCAGCAGTTACCGGAGTTACAATGAGCAGTTCTTC.

The chain employs TRBV5-1 and TRBJ2-7; D gene unclear. The germline V gene encodes CDR1 SGHRS and CDR2 YFSETQ. CDR3 length: 13 amino acids. Trimming took off 0 bases at V and 5 bases at J, with 9 bases between the two ends. In DNA form, the CDR3 reads TGCGCCAGCAGCTTGGGACCATGGGACGAGCAGTACTTC. Encoded protein: CASSLGPWDEQYF.

In DNA, the CDR3 is TGTGCCAGTAGTATTTCAAGGGGGTACACAGATACGCAGTATTTT. Protein: CASSISRGYTDTQYF. The chain employs TRBV19 and TRBJ2-3; D is possibly TRBD1 (6 bases). This CDR3 is 15 amino acids long. Trimming took off 3 bases at V and 2 bases at J, with 12 bases between the two ends. CDR1 and CDR2 (germline): LNHDA, SQIVND (reference sequence).

The chain is built from TRBV28 and TRBJ1-2, with D tentatively TRBD1 (6 bases). Trimming cost V 8 bases and J 8 bases, with 15 bases left between them. Germline assignment: CDR1 MDHEN and CDR2 SYDVKM. The CDR3 totals 12 residues. CDR3: CASGGGMKGYTF. The CDR3 bases are TGTGCCAGCGGAGGGGGTATGAAAGGCTACACCTTC.

The genes are TRBV29-1 and TRBJ2-1, with 14 bases that match TRBD2. The CDR3 extends over 15 amino acids. V was pared by 3 bases and J by 7 bases, with 5 bases of the junction left unmatched. Germline loops: CDR1 SQVTM, CDR2 ANQGSEA. CDR3: CSVEGTSGSVNEQFF. The CDR3 DNA is TGCAGCGTTGAGGGGACTAGCGGGAGTGTGAATGAGCAGTTCTTC.

This clone has just a few counts. The chain joins TRBV9 to TRBJ2-7; 12 bases align to TRBD1. Germline lookup yields CDR1 SGDLS and CDR2 YYNGEE. Trimming at V came to 3 bases and at J to 2 bases, leaving 0 bases not matched to a gene. The length of the CDR3 is 14 residues. CDR3 protein: CASSGDRGPYEQYF. The CDR3 DNA reads as TGTGCCAGCAGCGGGGACAGGGGGCCCTACGAGCAGTACTTC.

The gene calls are TRBV27 and TRBJ2-1, with TRBD2 identical over 10 bases. With V trimmed by 7 bases and J by 5 bases, 11 bases remained unmatched. CDR1 is MNHEY and CDR2 is SMNVEV in the germline V gene (reference sequence). CDR3 length: 16 amino acids. The CDR3 reads CASKRYRLAGDNEQFF. The CDR3 DNA reads TGTGCCAGCAAACGGTACAGGCTAGCGGGAGACAATGAGCAGTTCTTC.

V and J are TRBV2 and TRBJ2-4; 13 bases line up with TRBD2. This CDR3 is 16 amino acids long. Germline loops: CDR1 SNHLY, CDR2 FYNNEI. V lost 6 bases, J lost 4 bases, and 6 bases stayed unmatched. CDR3 sequence reads: CASRKLLAGGKNIQYF. CDR3 bases: TGTGCCAGCAGGAAGTTACTAGCGGGAGGGAAAAACATTCAGTACTTC.

The chain couples TRBV6-5 to TRBJ1-4; D gene uncertain. The CDR3 totals 13 residues. The V end was cut by 8 bases, the J end by 5 bases, with 12 bases between. Germline CDR1 reads MNHEY; CDR2 reads SVGAGI. CDR3 region: CASGIYGNEKLFF. DNA of the CDR3: TGTGCCAGCGGCATATATGGCAATGAAAAACTGTTTTTT.

This chain links TRBV2 with TRBJ1-1, with D possibly TRBD1 on 6 matching bases. Germline V lookup: CDR1 SNHLY, CDR2 FYNNEI. V lost 8 bases, J lost 1 base, and 11 bases lay in between. The CDR3 extends over 13 amino acids. The chain's CDR3 is CASLRGWNTEAFF. The CDR3 DNA is TGTGCCAGCCTCAGGGGTTGGAACACTGAAGCTTTCTTT.

The chain carries TRBV4-1 and TRBJ1-5; no definite D call. CDR1 is MGHRA, CDR2 YSYEKL, per germline. The CDR3 runs 15 residues. With 0 bases removed from V and 2 bases from J, the gap between germline ends came to 8 bases. The CDR3 sequence is CASSQEILGNQPQHF. CDR3 DNA sequence: TGCGCCAGCAGCCAAGAAATCCTGGGCAATCAGCCCCAGCATTTT.

This sequence joins TRBV10-3 and TRBJ2-7; D unresolved. V lost 3 bases and J 1 base, leaving 4 bases between the germline ends. Germline V gene data show CDR1 as ENHRY and CDR2 as SYGVKD. The length of the CDR3 is 12 residues. DNA for the CDR3: TGTGCCATCAGTGAACAGTCCTACGAGCAGTACTTC. As protein: CAISEQSYEQYF.

The chain employs TRBV4-1 and TRBJ2-3; TRBD2 agrees at 11 bases. CDR1 is MGHRA and CDR2 is YSYEKL in the germline V gene. After removal of 4 bases from V and 0 bases from J, the junction contained 9 bases not matched to a gene. The CDR3 is 18 residues long. The CDR3 coding sequence is TGCGCCAGCAGCCCGAAGCTGCGGACTAGCGGGAGCACAGATACGCAGTATTTT. It encodes CASSPKLRTSGSTDTQYF.

This rearrangement joins TRBV5-1 to TRBJ2-3; 11 nucleotides agree with TRBD2. Germline V gives CDR1 SGHRS, CDR2 YFSETQ. CDR3 length: 19 amino acids. Losses at the gene ends were 0 bases for V and 3 bases for J; bases not matched to a gene: 12. CDR3 residues: CASSLGRVTSGSTTDTQYF. Written as DNA, the CDR3 is TGCGCCAGCAGCTTGGGGCGTGTAACTAGCGGGAGTACGACAGATACGCAGTATTTT.

The chain combines TRBV10-3 with TRBJ2-7; TRBD2 agrees at 13 bases. The germline gives CDR1 ENHRY, CDR2 SYGVKD. This CDR3 region has 15 residues. With 4 bases clipped from V and 5 bases from J, the junction kept 5 bases outside the gene matches. The CDR3: CAISGGLAGANEQYF. CDR3 bases: TGTGCCATCAGTGGCGGACTAGCGGGAGCAAACGAGCAGTACTTC.

This clone was observed at least ten times. The sample has other DNA sequences that encode this CDR3 too. J is TRBJ2-7 and V is TRBV7-8; D ambiguous. The germline V gene has CDR1 SGHVS and CDR2 FQNEAQ. V gave up 3 bases and J gave up 0 bases, with 9 bases separating them. The CDR3 runs to 14 residues. CDR3 coding DNA: TGTGCCAGCAGCTTCGAATTAAGCTCCTACGAGCAGTACTTC. Translating it yields CASSFELSSYEQYF.

This clone was observed a single time. The chain links TRBV27 to TRBJ2-6; D is uncertain. Germline CDR1 MNHEY, CDR2 SMNVEV (reference sequence). This CDR3 comprises 19 residues. V was clipped by 5 bases and J by 0 bases, with 20 bases between them. CDR3 coding DNA: TGTGCCAGCAGTCCCAGACCCCCCCGCTCAGACTCTGGGGCCAACGTCCTGACTTTC. Translating it yields CASSPRPPRSDSGANVLTF.

The V and J genes are TRBV10-3 and TRBJ2-7, with a weak D call TRBD2 (5 bases). Trimming stripped 8 bases from V and 1 base from J, with 12 bases between. The CDR3 sequence is 13 residues long. Germline V gives CDR1 ENHRY, CDR2 SYGVKD. In DNA form, the CDR3 reads TGTGCCATCGGGAATTCGGGGTCCTACGAGCAGTACTTC. Its protein product is CAIGNSGSYEQYF.

Comments on this clone: Other DNA sequences of this sample code for an identical CDR3. V and J are TRBV27 and TRBJ1-2, with TRBD1 as a possible D gene (5 bases). CDR1 MNHEY and CDR2 SMNVEV come from the germline V gene (reference sequence). The CDR3 is 14 residues long. V was shortened by 2 bases and J by 4 bases, with 11 bases between the two germline ends. The CDR3 DNA reads TGTGCCAGCAGTTTAACGGGACCGAGCTATGGCTACACCTTC. This translates into CASSLTGPSYGYTF.

The chain is built from TRBV7-3 and TRBJ2-1; 9 bases are shared with TRBD1. Looked up from germline, CDR1 is SGHTA and CDR2 is FQGTGA. V lost 4 bases and J lost 12; bases outside the gene matches: 7. The CDR3 has 13 residues. CDR3 nucleotides: TGTGCCAGCAGCTCGGACAGGGGCCGGCCGCAGTTCTTC. Protein sequence: CASSSDRGRPQFF.

This chain connects TRBV7-2 to TRBJ1-1; D gene ambiguous. V lost 0 bases and J lost 6, with 14 bases in between. CDR3 length equals 15 residues. Germline assignment: CDR1 SGHTA and CDR2 FQGNSA. The CDR3 DNA reads as TGTGCCAGCAGCTTAGCTGGGCCGATGAAGGCTGAAGCTTTCTTT. This translates into CASSLAGPMKAEAFF.

The rearrangement uses TRBV2 and TRBJ1-4; 9 bases fit TRBD1. From germline, CDR1 is SNHLY and CDR2 FYNNEI. V trimming: 6 bases; J trimming: 5 bases; junction bases outside the gene matches: 4. This CDR3 region has 14 residues. CDR3 amino acids: CASRPGQGNEKLFF. For the CDR3, the DNA is TGTGCCAGCAGACCGGGACAGGGAAATGAAAAACTGTTTTTT.

V is TRBV2 and J is TRBJ1-3; D is ambiguous. Germline CDR1 reads SNHLY; CDR2 reads FYNNEI. V dropped 4 bases and J dropped 0 bases, with 7 bases sitting between them. The CDR3 is made up of 14 amino acids. The CDR3 region has the DNA TGTGCCAGCAGTGCGTCGTTCTCTGGAAACACCATATATTTT. It translates to CASSASFSGNTIYF.

This clone was picked up a small number of times. The genes are TRBV7-3 and TRBJ2-1; 10 bases line up with TRBD2. Germline-derived CDR1 and CDR2 are SGHTA and FQGTGA. The CDR3 covers 14 residues. V lost 5 bases and J lost 4; bases outside the gene matches: 2. The CDR3 DNA follows: TGTGCCAGCAGCCTAGCGGGAGTGTACAATGAGCAGTTCTTC. Translating gives CASSLAGVYNEQFF.

This clone was seen many times. This chain joins TRBV6-1 and TRBJ2-7; D tentatively fits TRBD1 or TRBD2 (5 bases each). V shed 7 bases and J shed 0 bases, with 16 bases lying between them. Germline loops: CDR1 MNHNS, CDR2 SASEGT. There are 15 residues in the CDR3. In DNA form, the CDR3 reads TGTGCCAGCAAACGGGACCCCCGGGGCTCCTACGAGCAGTACTTC. It translates to CASKRDPRGSYEQYF.

This clone has a single count. The chain uses TRBV27 and TRBJ2-7, with 10 bases fitting TRBD2. The germline V gene encodes CDR1 MNHEY and CDR2 SMNVEV (reference sequence). After removal of 5 bases from V and 2 bases from J, the junction contained 3 bases not matched to a gene. This CDR3 has 14 residues. The CDR3 here is CASSVLAGAYEQYF. CDR3 DNA sequence: TGTGCCAGCAGTGTGCTAGCGGGAGCCTACGAGCAGTACTTC.

The V call is TRBV29-1, the J call TRBJ2-7; D might be TRBD2 (6 bases). Trimming removed 7 bases from V and 7 bases from J, with 26 bases in between. The germline CDR1 and CDR2 sequences are SQVTM and ANQGSEA. The CDR3 length is 15 residues. This chain's CDR3 is CSASPLGSDLYEQYF. CDR3 DNA sequence: TGCAGCGCTTCTCCCCTCGGGAGCGATCTTTATGAGCAGTACTTC.

This chain connects TRBV10-3 to TRBJ2-7, with a tentative D call TRBD2 (5 bases). The V gene's germline CDR1 is ENHRY and CDR2 SYGVKD. The CDR3 spans 13 residues. V lost 8 bases, J lost 5 bases, and 16 bases lay in between. In DNA, the CDR3 is TGTGCCATCGCGGCAGGCCTGGGAGACGAGCAGTACTTC. It yields the protein CAIAAGLGDEQYF.